The sequence of this TCR beta chain was determined in a study of monozygotic twins with inflammatory bowel disease. Study observations and caveats: The inverse Simpson measure of TCRbeta diversity was lower in IBD patients than in healthy co-twins. Support for any single strong IBD-associated signal or clonotype was not found.

With the 5' RACE reads reprocessed, TCRdb shows one record per CDR3 protein and no DNA. This sample contains approximately 200,000 distinct CDR3 sequences. As regards this clonotype: The antigen is not known.

The sequencing sample was made of blood. The receptor's source is a human donor with ulcerative colitis or Crohn's disease, or a healthy co-twin of an affected twin (not recorded which).

CDR3 region: CAITVGSRAGTDNEQFF. The J gene is TRBJ2-1, the V gene TRBV10-3; there is no DNA to check the TCRdb D call of TRBD2. Per germline, CDR1 ENHRY and CDR2 SYGVKD. The CDR3 has 17 amino acids.